The rows below give T cell receptor beta chains drawn from one sample of a study of Graves' ophthalmopathy and Graves' hyperthyroidism. Each CDR3 protein gets one entry after TCRdb re-called the multiplex PCR reads with MiXCR. The data contain over 650,000 distinct CDR3 sequences, roughly 41% of them seen just once; the ten biggest clones take up 3% to 3.5%. The sample comprised peripheral blood. All receptors derive from an adult man with Graves' ophthalmopathy. CDR3s include the opening cysteine and the closing phenylalanine or tryptophan. The D gene is left open where the match is weak. Size is omitted from some rows. Given values are once, few, many or a class for expanded clones.

v_gene: TRBV7-9; d_gene: TRBD1; abundance: many; j_gene: TRBJ1-2; CDR3nt: TGTGCCAGCAGCATCTGGGACAGCTATGGCTACACCTTC; CDR3aa: CASSIWDSYGYTF
v_gene: TRBV7-2; d_gene: TRBD1; abundance: -; j_gene: TRBJ2-7; CDR3nt: TGTGCCAGCAGCTTTGGACAGGGTTACAATGAGCAGTACTTC; CDR3aa: CASSFGQGYNEQYF
v_gene: TRBV7-2; d_gene: -; abundance: many; j_gene: TRBJ2-1; CDR3nt: TGTGCCAGCAGCTTATGGGGTCGGAATGAGCAGTTCTTC; CDR3aa: CASSLWGRNEQFF
v_gene: TRBV19; d_gene: -; abundance: few; j_gene: TRBJ2-2; CDR3nt: TGTGCCAGTAGTAAATACCCCACAGGGAACACCGGGGAGCTGTTTTTT; CDR3aa: CASSKYPTGNTGELFF
v_gene: TRBV19; d_gene: TRBD1; abundance: -; j_gene: TRBJ1-5; CDR3nt: TGTGCCAGCACCGGGACAGGGGCAATTGGCAATCAGCCCCAGCATTTT; CDR3aa: CASTGTGAIGNQPQHF
v_gene: TRBV2; d_gene: -; abundance: many; j_gene: TRBJ1-2; CDR3nt: TGTGCCAGCAGTAAAGGGGGTGACTATGGCTACACCTTC; CDR3aa: CASSKGGDYGYTF
v_gene: TRBV11-2; d_gene: -; abundance: -; j_gene: TRBJ1-1; CDR3nt: TGTGCCTGGAGTGCGGGGAACACTGAAGCTTTCTTT; CDR3aa: CAWSAGNTEAFF
v_gene: TRBV11-2; d_gene: -; abundance: -; j_gene: TRBJ1-2; CDR3nt: TGTGCCAGCAGCTCCCAAAGACAGGCCGACTATGGCTACACCTTC; CDR3aa: CASSSQRQADYGYTF
v_gene: TRBV7-2; d_gene: -; abundance: many; j_gene: TRBJ1-1; CDR3nt: TGTGCCAGCAGCGGGGGGGCGAACACTGAAGCTTTCTTT; CDR3aa: CASSGGANTEAFF
v_gene: TRBV13; d_gene: -; abundance: -; j_gene: TRBJ1-1; CDR3nt: TGTGCCAGCAGCGTGGGACTCGTATGGGGGGACACTGAAGCTTTCTTT; CDR3aa: CASSVGLVWGDTEAFF
v_gene: TRBV11-3; d_gene: -; abundance: -; j_gene: TRBJ1-1; CDR3nt: TGTGCCAGCAGCCCGGGACTCAAGAACACTGAAGCTTCCTTT; CDR3aa: CASSPGLKNTEASF
v_gene: TRBV4-2; d_gene: -; abundance: many; j_gene: TRBJ1-1; CDR3nt: TGTGCCAGCAGCCAAGATGTCACCATGAACACTGAAGCTTTCTTT; CDR3aa: CASSQDVTMNTEAFF
v_gene: TRBV15; d_gene: TRBD1; abundance: -; j_gene: TRBJ2-5; CDR3nt: TGTGCCACCAGCTGGGGCCGGGACAGGGTTCAGCCCCAGTACTTC; CDR3aa: CATSWGRDRVQPQYF
v_gene: TRBV19; d_gene: -; abundance: many; j_gene: TRBJ1-5; CDR3nt: TGTGCCAGTAGTGTCCAACGCAATCAGCCCCAGCATTTT; CDR3aa: CASSVQRNQPQHF
v_gene: TRBV29-1; d_gene: -; abundance: many; j_gene: TRBJ2-7; CDR3nt: -; CDR3aa: CSVGGGTWEYF
v_gene: TRBV10-3; d_gene: -; abundance: -; j_gene: TRBJ1-1; CDR3nt: TGTGCCATCAGTGGGAACATGAACACTGAAGCTTTCTTT; CDR3aa: CAISGNMNTEAFF
v_gene: TRBV2; d_gene: TRBD2; abundance: few; j_gene: TRBJ2-5; CDR3nt: TGTGCCAGCAGTCCAAGGACTAGCGGGAGGGAGACCCAGTACTTC; CDR3aa: CASSPRTSGRETQYF
v_gene: TRBV10-3; d_gene: -; abundance: many; j_gene: TRBJ2-7; CDR3nt: TGTGCCATCAGTGATTCCGGCGGCCCGGCTAGCGAGCAGTACTTC; CDR3aa: CAISDSGGPASEQYF
v_gene: TRBV7-9; d_gene: TRBD2; abundance: many; j_gene: TRBJ2-2; CDR3nt: TGTGCCAGCAGCTGGACTAGCAACACCGGGGAGCTGTTTTTT; CDR3aa: CASSWTSNTGELFF
v_gene: TRBV5-8; d_gene: -; abundance: many; j_gene: TRBJ1-1; CDR3nt: TGTGCCAGCAGCTTGGACAGGGACTTTGAAGCTTTCTTT; CDR3aa: CASSLDRDFEAFF
v_gene: TRBV14; d_gene: -; abundance: few; j_gene: TRBJ2-2; CDR3nt: TGTGCCAGCAGCCAAGAAGATGCGCGACAGTACACCGGGGAGCTGTTTTTT; CDR3aa: CASSQEDARQYTGELFF
v_gene: TRBV19; d_gene: -; abundance: many; j_gene: TRBJ1-5; CDR3nt: TGTGCCAGTAGTATAGTAAGTCAGCCCCAGCATTTT; CDR3aa: CASSIVSQPQHF
v_gene: TRBV19; d_gene: -; abundance: many; j_gene: TRBJ1-4; CDR3nt: TGTGCCAGTAGTATCGCGGGGCAACCCAATGAAAAACTGTTTTTT; CDR3aa: CASSIAGQPNEKLFF
v_gene: TRBV9; d_gene: -; abundance: many; j_gene: TRBJ2-2; CDR3nt: TGTGCCAGCAGCGTAGGAAACGGACGAACGAACACCGGGGAGCTGTTTTTT; CDR3aa: CASSVGNGRTNTGELFF
v_gene: TRBV10-2; d_gene: -; abundance: many; j_gene: TRBJ2-2; CDR3nt: TGCGCCAGCAGAGACAGAAGTTGGGCCGGGGAGCTGTTTTTT; CDR3aa: CASRDRSWAGELFF
v_gene: TRBV9; d_gene: -; abundance: once; j_gene: TRBJ1-1; CDR3nt: TGTGCCAGCAGCGCCGGCGGGGGAGAGAGAGGGGCTGAAGCTTTCTTT; CDR3aa: CASSAGGGERGAEAFF
v_gene: TRBV30; d_gene: -; abundance: -; j_gene: TRBJ1-6; CDR3nt: TGTGCCTGGAGTAACCGCAGGGGTGATTCACCCCTCCACTTT; CDR3aa: CAWSNRRGDSPLHF
v_gene: TRBV15; d_gene: TRBD1; abundance: many; j_gene: TRBJ1-2; CDR3nt: TGTGCCACCAGCACCCCAGACAGGGGAAACTATGGCTACACCTTC; CDR3aa: CATSTPDRGNYGYTF
v_gene: TRBV20-1; d_gene: -; abundance: many; j_gene: TRBJ1-5; CDR3nt: TGCAGTGCTGTGGACGACTCTAAGAGGTCCCAGCATTTT; CDR3aa: CSAVDDSKRSQHF
v_gene: TRBV7-2; d_gene: TRBD1; abundance: -; j_gene: TRBJ2-3; CDR3nt: TGTGCCAGCAGCTGGGACAGGACCACAGATACGCAGTATTTT; CDR3aa: CASSWDRTTDTQYF